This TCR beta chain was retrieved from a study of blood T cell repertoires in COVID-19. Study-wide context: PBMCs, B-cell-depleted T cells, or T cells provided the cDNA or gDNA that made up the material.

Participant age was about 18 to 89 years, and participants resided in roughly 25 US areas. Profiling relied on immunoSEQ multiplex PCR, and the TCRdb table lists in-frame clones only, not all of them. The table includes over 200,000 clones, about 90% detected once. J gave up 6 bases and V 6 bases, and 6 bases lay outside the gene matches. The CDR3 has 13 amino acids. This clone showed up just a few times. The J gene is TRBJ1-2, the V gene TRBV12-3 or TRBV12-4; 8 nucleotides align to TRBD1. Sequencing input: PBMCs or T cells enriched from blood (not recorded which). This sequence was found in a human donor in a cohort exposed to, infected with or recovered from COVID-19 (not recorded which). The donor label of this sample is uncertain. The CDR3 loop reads CASSLTGGNGYTF. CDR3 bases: TGTGCCAGCAGCCTTACAGGGGGAAATGGCTACACCTTC.